This entry lists 32 T cell receptor beta chains sequenced from one sample in a study of siplizumab effects on memory and regulatory T cells. Cocultured for 6 to 7 days at 37°C were the mixed lymphocyte reaction cells. No antigen is known for these receptors. Repertoires were generated with immunoSEQ multiplex PCR, while TCRdb's copy carries only in-frame clones and drops some. The sample holds thousands of clones, about 38% seen once. What was sequenced was CFSE-low (dividing) CD8+ T cells sorted from an allogeneic mixed lymphocyte reaction. These receptors were obtained from a human donor in good health; the cells came from an allogeneic mixed lymphocyte reaction.

This clone was observed a handful of times. The chain combines TRBV7-9 with TRBJ2-7, with D possibly being TRBD1 (5 bases). The CDR3 is 13 amino acids. Trimming removed 5 bases at V and 2 bases at J, with 10 bases between. The germline V gene has CDR1 SEHNR and CDR2 FQNEAQ (reference sequence). The CDR3 spells CASSQADTYEQYF. The CDR3 coding sequence is TGTGCCAGCAGCCAGGCGGACACCTACGAGCAGTACTTC. Filled out from reference TRBV7-9 and TRBJ2-7, the complete variable domain reads DTGVSQNPRHKITKRGQNVTFRCDPISEHNRLYWYRQTLGQGPEFLTYFQNEAQLEKSRLLSDRFSAERPKGSFSTLEIQRTEQGDSAMYLCASSQADTYEQYFGPGTRLTVT.

The sample holds one count of this clone. The chain combines TRBV11-3 with TRBJ2-7; 8 positions agree with TRBD2. The CDR3 spans 14 residues. Germline CDR1 SGHNT, CDR2 YENEEA. The V gene end was trimmed by 6 bases and the J gene end by 5 bases; junction bases not matched to a gene: 9. The CDR3 sequence is CASSREGLVNEQYF. The CDR3 bases are TGTGCCAGCAGTCGGGAGGGGTTAGTCAACGAGCAGTACTTC.

By sample fraction, this clone is medium-sized (0.01 to 0.1%). The chain has TRBV7-8 and TRBJ2-5; possible D gene TRBD2, 6 bases. This CDR3 is 15 amino acids long. CDR1 is SGHVS and CDR2 is FQNEAQ in the germline V gene. Deletions cut 5 bases from V and 2 bases from J, with 15 bases between. This CDR3 is CASSQDWAGQETQYF. CDR3 bases: TGTGCCAGCAGCCAAGACTGGGCGGGACAAGAGACCCAGTACTTC.

There are a few counts of this clone. The chain recombines TRBV9 with TRBJ2-2; 7 bases align to TRBD2. Per germline, CDR1 SGDLS and CDR2 YYNGEE. The J segment lost 4 bases and the V segment lost 0 bases, leaving 6 bases of the junction unmatched. The CDR3 consists of 16 residues. CDR3 amino acids: CASSVDRGSGTGELFF. In nucleotides, the CDR3 is TGTGCCAGCAGCGTAGACCGCGGGAGTGGCACCGGGGAGCTGTTTTTT.

By share of the sample, this clone is medium-sized. J is TRBJ1-1 and V is TRBV27, with TRBD1 identical over 7 bases. The CDR3 is 13 amino acids. V gave up 7 bases and J gave up 1 base; unmatched junction bases: 3. Per the germline V gene, CDR1 is MNHEY and CDR2 is SMNVEV (reference sequence). CDR3 loop: CASNNRGNTEAFF. DNA for the CDR3: TGTGCCAGCAACAACAGGGGGAACACTGAAGCTTTCTTT.

In this sample, this clone turned up a few times. Here the CDR3 DNA reads TGTGCCAGCAGCTGGGGACTGGGGACTCGCACAGATACGCAGTATTTT. This codes for CASSWGLGTRTDTQYF. The gene calls are TRBV7-3 and TRBJ2-3; TRBD2 might be the D (6 bases). CDR3 length: 16 amino acids. Germline V gives CDR1 SGHTA, CDR2 FQGTGA. The germline V and J ends were trimmed by 4 bases and 1 base, with 15 bases remaining between them.

This clone is medium-sized in the sample. The rearrangement uses TRBV5-6 and TRBJ2-7; possible D gene TRBD1, 5 bases. The CDR3 covers 14 residues. The V end was cut by 3 bases, the J end by 2 bases, with 12 bases between. Germline V gene lookup returns CDR1 SGHDT and CDR2 YYEEEE. CDR3 nucleotides: TGTGCCAGCAGCTGGGGAACAGGTCCCTACGAGCAGTACTTC. Amino acids: CASSWGTGPYEQYF.

The chain has TRBV28 and TRBJ1-1; D unresolved. The CDR3 covers 14 residues. Germline CDR1 MDHEN, CDR2 SYDVKM. V was shortened by 2 bases and J by 0 bases, with 7 bases between the two germline ends. The DNA for the CDR3 is TGTGCCAGCAGTTTAACCCTCCTGAACACTGAAGCTTTCTTT. Its translation: CASSLTLLNTEAFF.

This clone counts as medium-sized. V gene TRBV5-6 combines with J gene TRBJ2-3; perhaps TRBD1 as D (6 bases). The germline V gene has CDR1 SGHDT and CDR2 YYEEEE. The V and J ends lost 0 bases and 1 base respectively, with 12 bases between them. This CDR3 has 16 amino acids. CDR3 residues: CASSLEQGWGTDTQYF. CDR3 bases: TGTGCCAGCAGCTTGGAACAGGGCTGGGGCACAGATACGCAGTATTTT.

V usage is TRBV4-3 and J usage is TRBJ1-1; the match to TRBD1 covers 8 bases. The length of the CDR3 is 13 residues. The germline V gene encodes CDR1 LGHNA and CDR2 YSLEER. The V segment lost 1 base and the J segment 8 bases; nucleotides outside the gene matches: 3. This chain's CDR3 is CASSQGWDREAFF. DNA for the CDR3: TGCGCCAGCAGCCAAGGGTGGGACAGGGAAGCTTTCTTT.

The sample holds one count of this clone. CDR3 amino acids: CASSQQSGRAHEQYF. DNA for the CDR3: TGTGCCAGCAGCCAACAAAGCGGGAGGGCCCACGAGCAGTACTTC. The chain joins TRBV9 to TRBJ2-7; 10 positions match TRBD2. The CDR3 covers 15 residues. After removal of 4 bases from V and 5 bases from J, the junction contained 9 bases not matched to a gene. Germline V CDR1 and CDR2: SGDLS, YYNGEE. The full variable domain, rest sourced from reference TRBV9 and TRBJ2-7, is DSGVTQTPKHLITATGQRVTLRCSPRSGDLSVYWYQQSLDQGLQFLIQYYNGEERAKGNILERFSAQQFPDLHSELNLSSLELGDSALYFCASSQQSGRAHEQYFGPGTRLTVT.

This clone is medium-sized within its sample. The chain is built from TRBV7-9 and TRBJ2-7, with a possible D match to TRBD1 (5 bases). From germline, CDR1 is SEHNR and CDR2 FQNEAQ (reference sequence). The CDR3 runs to 13 residues. The V and J ends lost 5 bases and 1 base respectively, with 9 bases between them. The CDR3, as DNA: TGTGCCAGCAGCGCAGACAGTTCCTACGAGCAGTACTTC. The encoded protein is CASSADSSYEQYF.

Concerning this clone itself: One base separates it from a far larger clone, so it is likely a read error. Other DNA sequences in this sample translate to the same CDR3. The chain joins TRBV7-9 to TRBJ2-7; 12 bases are a match to TRBD1. The V gene end was trimmed by 5 bases and the J gene end by 4 bases; junction bases not matched to a gene: 3. The CDR3 contains 14 residues. Looked up from germline, CDR1 is SEHNR and CDR2 is FQNEAQ (reference sequence). The CDR3 protein is CASSPGQGAYEQYF. CDR3 nucleotides: TGTGCCAGCAGCCCGGGACAGGGGGCGTACGAGCAGTACTTC.

This clone occurred a few times. This chain connects TRBV10-3 to TRBJ1-5; D not certain. V was cut by 2 bases and J by 2 bases, with 10 bases left in between. From germline, CDR1 is ENHRY and CDR2 SYGVKD. This CDR3 has 15 residues. CDR3 in DNA: TGTGCCATCAGTGAGGGTCAGTTAGGCAATCAGCCCCAGCATTTT. It is translated as CAISEGQLGNQPQHF.

The chain employs TRBV14 and TRBJ1-3, with a possible D match to TRBD1 (5 bases). From germline, CDR1 is SGHDN and CDR2 FVKESK. CDR3 length: 14 amino acids. Trimming cost V 4 bases and J 2 bases, with 9 bases left between them. This CDR3 is CASSLGGTGNTIYF. The CDR3 nucleotides are TGTGCCAGCAGCCTGGGGGGAACTGGAAACACCATATATTTT.

The J gene is TRBJ2-7, the V gene TRBV5-1, with D perhaps TRBD1 (5 bases). Germline values: CDR1 SGHRS, CDR2 YFSETQ. Trimming took 4 bases from V and 4 from J, leaving 18 bases between them. The CDR3 sequence is 15 residues long. In DNA form, the CDR3 reads TGCGCCAGCAGCCAAGATTACAGGAGAGGATACGAGCAGTACTTC. It yields the protein CASSQDYRRGYEQYF.

This chain uses TRBV9 with TRBJ2-6; TRBD2 matches 8 bases. Germline CDR1 is SGDLS and CDR2 is YYNGEE. This CDR3 has 17 residues. V lost 4 bases to trimming and J lost 0 bases; unmatched junction nucleotides: 6. In DNA form, the CDR3 reads TGTGCCAGCAGCCCAGGACTAGCTAGCTCTGGGGCCAACGTCCTGACTTTC. This gives the protein CASSPGLASSGANVLTF.

V usage is TRBV2 and J usage is TRBJ2-1; 7 bases map to TRBD2. The ends lost 7 bases at V and 8 bases at J; junction bases unmatched: 14. CDR3 size: 15 residues. Germline lookup yields CDR1 SNHLY and CDR2 FYNNEI. The CDR3 coding sequence is TGTGCCAGCAAGCTTGGGCGCGGGAGAGGGTATGAGCAGTTCTTC. The encoded protein is CASKLGRGRGYEQFF.

This chain uses TRBV7-9 with TRBJ1-4; D gene ambiguous. Trimming left V 5 bases short and J 7 bases short, with 11 bases between. The CDR3 runs to 13 residues. The germline V gene encodes CDR1 SEHNR and CDR2 FQNEAQ (reference sequence). CDR3 loop: CASSQVAVEKLFF. CDR3 coding DNA: TGTGCCAGCAGCCAGGTTGCCGTTGAAAAACTGTTTTTT. The full variable domain, completed using reference TRBV7-9 and TRBJ1-4, is DTGVSQNPRHKITKRGQNVTFRCDPISEHNRLYWYRQTLGQGPEFLTYFQNEAQLEKSRLLSDRFSAERPKGSFSTLEIQRTEQGDSAMYLCASSQVAVEKLFFGSGTQLSVL.

By its share, this clone is medium-sized (0.01 to 0.1%). The chain combines TRBV2 with TRBJ2-3; TRBD2 agrees at 9 bases. The CDR3 runs 14 residues. Germline V gives CDR1 SNHLY, CDR2 FYNNEI. V dropped 7 bases and J dropped 3; count of bases not matched to a gene: 5. The CDR3 reads CASMGLATTDTQYF. The CDR3 coding sequence is TGTGCCAGCATGGGACTAGCAACGACAGATACGCAGTATTTT.

Here the CDR3 DNA reads TGCAGCGTTGGGACAGGGGCAGCGACTGAAGCTTTCTTT. It specifies CSVGTGAATEAFF. V usage is TRBV29-1 and J usage is TRBJ1-1, with 9 bases that match TRBD1. Unmatched junction bases numbered 5, after V lost 4 bases and J lost 5 bases. Germline lookup yields CDR1 SQVTM and CDR2 ANQGSEA. There are 13 residues in the CDR3.

The chain is built from TRBV4-1 and TRBJ2-7; 8 positions match TRBD2. Per the germline V gene, CDR1 is MGHRA and CDR2 is YSYEKL. Unmatched junction bases numbered 2, after V lost 4 bases and J lost 0 bases. The CDR3 loop spans 14 amino acids. Here the CDR3 DNA reads TGCGCCAGCAGCCCGGGACTAGGCTCCTACGAGCAGTACTTC. It encodes CASSPGLGSYEQYF.

This clone was observed a handful of times. The V call is TRBV4-3, the J call TRBJ2-7, with D tentatively TRBD2 (5 bases). CDR1 and CDR2 (germline): LGHNA, YSLEER. V lost 1 base and J 4 bases, leaving 11 bases between the germline ends. CDR3 length equals 14 residues. The CDR3 region is CASSQVARRYEQYF. For the CDR3, the DNA is TGCGCCAGCAGCCAAGTGGCCAGGAGGTACGAGCAGTACTTC.

The chain joins TRBV7-9 to TRBJ1-6, with D unclear. Germline loops: CDR1 SEHNR, CDR2 FQNEAQ (reference sequence). V was cut by 7 bases and J by 9 bases, with 16 bases left in between. CDR3 length equals 14 residues. Here the CDR3 reads CASIKGPSGSPLHF. In DNA, the CDR3 is TGTGCCAGCATCAAAGGACCCTCTGGTTCACCCCTCCACTTT.

This clone has more than one count but fewer than ten. CDR3 region: CASSSPYRVYNEQFF. The CDR3 nucleotides are TGTGCCAGCAGTTCCCCTTACAGAGTTTACAATGAGCAGTTCTTC. The V call is TRBV27, the J call TRBJ2-1; no firm D call. This CDR3 spans 15 amino acids. V was shortened by 4 bases and J by 4 bases, with 14 bases between the two germline ends. In germline, CDR1 is MNHEY, CDR2 SMNVEV (reference sequence).

The chain employs TRBV11-2 and TRBJ2-1; 11 nucleotides line up with TRBD2. The CDR3 has 15 residues. Germline CDR1 and CDR2: SGHAT and FQNNGV. Trimming took 3 bases from V and 7 from J; bases not matched to a gene: 5. This chain's CDR3 is CASSLVSGRENEQFF. The CDR3 nucleotides read TGTGCCAGCAGCTTGGTTAGCGGGAGGGAAAATGAGCAGTTCTTC. The full variable domain, completed using reference TRBV11-2 and TRBJ2-1, is EAGVAQSPRYKIIEKRQSVAFWCNPISGHATLYWYQQILGQGPKLLIQFQNNGVVDDSQLPKDRFSAERLKGVDSTLKIQPAKLEDSAVYLCASSLVSGRENEQFFGPGTRLTVL.

The V gene is TRBV7-3, the J gene TRBJ1-2; 9 bases match TRBD1. The CDR3 totals 16 residues. Germline V gives CDR1 SGHTA, CDR2 FQGTGA. V lost 5 bases to trimming and J lost 1 base; unmatched junction nucleotides: 8. The CDR3 region has the DNA TGTGCCAGCAGCCCAGCCGGGACAGGGATTAACTATGGCTACACCTTC. This translates into CASSPAGTGINYGYTF.

This clone showed up just once. The chain combines TRBV7-9 with TRBJ2-1; D may be TRBD2 (6 bases). Trimming took 3 bases from V and 9 from J, leaving 15 bases between them. The CDR3 has 14 residues. Looked up from germline, CDR1 is SEHNR and CDR2 is FQNEAQ (reference sequence). The CDR3, as DNA: TGTGCCAGCAGCTTGAGACGGGAGTGGGGTGAGCAGTTCTTC. As protein: CASSLRREWGEQFF.

As regards this clone: At one of its ends the junction is not consistent with the germline gene, which may arise from a read error. The V gene is TRBV5-4, the J gene TRBJ1-2, with 9 bases lining up with TRBD1. This CDR3 region has 16 residues. Looked up from germline, CDR1 is SGHNT and CDR2 is YYREEE (reference sequence). The CDR3 here is CASSQGHRGLGYGYTF. Here the CDR3 DNA reads TGCGCCAGCAGCCAGGGTCACAGGGGGCTGGGCTATGGCTACACCTTC.

This chain links TRBV7-6 with TRBJ2-4; the D gene is possibly TRBD1 (6 bases). From germline, CDR1 is SGHVS and CDR2 FNYEAQ. CDR3 length: 13 amino acids. With 3 bases removed from V and 11 bases from J, the gap between germline ends came to 14 bases. CDR3 residues: CASSFAPGTLQYF. The CDR3 DNA reads as TGTGCCAGCAGCTTCGCCCCCGGGACACTTCAGTACTTC.

The chain has TRBV7-3 and TRBJ2-2; 9 nucleotides line up with TRBD2. Germline CDR1 SGHTA, CDR2 FQGTGA. Germline trimming cut 5 bases from V and 4 bases from J; bases unmatched to any gene: 11. The CDR3 has 17 residues. CDR3 DNA: TGTGCCAGCAGCCCCCTCCCTACTAGCGGGCTCACCGGGGAGCTGTTTTTT. Its protein is CASSPLPTSGLTGELFF.

The J gene is TRBJ2-1, the V gene TRBV25-1; no clear D. Germline assignment: CDR1 MGHDK and CDR2 SYGVNS. With 8 bases removed from V and 7 bases from J, the gap between germline ends came to 6 bases. CDR3 length: 10 amino acids. CDR3 sequence: CASGWNEQFF. CDR3 DNA sequence: TGTGCCAGCGGGTGGAATGAGCAGTTCTTC. The complete variable domain, with remaining parts taken from reference TRBV25-1 and TRBJ2-1, reads EADIYQTPRYLVIGTGKKITLECSQTMGHDKMYWYQQDPGMELHLIHYSYGVNSTEKGDLSSESTVSRIRTEHFPLTLESARPSHTSQYLCASGWNEQFFGPGTRLTVL.